Shown below are 17 T cell receptor beta chains from a single sample sequenced in a study of cytomegalovirus exposure and HLA in healthy donors. The study ran its PCR with 60 Vbeta and 13 Jbeta primers. The assay was immunoSEQ multiplex PCR, and TCRdb's table has in-frame clones only and misses some. Of approximately 200,000 clones in the sample, around three quarters were seen once. Sequenced material: PBMCs. The receptors were gathered from a woman between 18 and 29 years old in good health and CMV-seronegative.

This chain links TRBV13 with TRBJ2-7, with 8 bases identical to TRBD1. V lost 3 bases, J lost 2 bases, and 12 bases stayed unmatched. The CDR3 spans 17 residues. Looked up from germline, CDR1 is PRHDT and CDR2 is FYEKMQ (reference sequence). The CDR3 reads CASSFWIIGQGAYEQYF. The CDR3 region has the DNA TGTGCCAGCAGCTTTTGGATAATCGGACAGGGTGCCTACGAGCAGTACTTC.

V and J are TRBV28 and TRBJ1-5, with TRBD1 identical over 7 bases. The V and J ends lost 2 bases and 0 bases, in that order; junction bases with no gene match: 4. This CDR3 has 16 residues. Germline V gene lookup returns CDR1 MDHEN and CDR2 SYDVKM. In DNA, the CDR3 is TGTGCCAGCAGTTTAGTGGACAGGTATAGCAATCAGCCCCAGCATTTT. Translation gives CASSLVDRYSNQPQHF.

The chain links TRBV4-2 to TRBJ2-3; 8 bases agree with TRBD1. The V gene end was trimmed by 2 bases and the J gene end by 3 bases; junction bases not matched to a gene: 7. The germline V gene encodes CDR1 LGHNA and CDR2 YNFKEQ. CDR3 size: 16 residues. For the CDR3, the DNA is TGTGCCAGCAGCCAATTACAGGGGGTAGGGACAGATACGCAGTATTTT. Its translation: CASSQLQGVGTDTQYF.

The chain recombines TRBV7-6 with TRBJ1-2, with 7 bases that match TRBD1. Per the germline V gene, CDR1 is SGHVS and CDR2 is FNYEAQ. With V trimmed by 5 bases and J by 3 bases, 6 bases remained unmatched. The CDR3 contains 14 residues. The CDR3 region has the DNA TGTGCCAGCAGCAACACAGGGGCCTACTATGGCTACACCTTC. It yields the protein CASSNTGAYYGYTF.

The chain joins TRBV6-1 to TRBJ1-5; 8 positions match TRBD1. Germline values: CDR1 MNHNS, CDR2 SASEGT. The V segment lost 6 bases and the J segment 4 bases; nucleotides outside the gene matches: 5. The CDR3 runs 14 residues. The CDR3 protein is CASSPTGGNQPQHF. CDR3 in DNA: TGTGCCAGCAGCCCCACAGGGGGTAATCAGCCCCAGCATTTT.

The chain is built from TRBV30 and TRBJ1-1, with no clear D. Germline V lookup: CDR1 GTSNPN, CDR2 SVGIG (reference sequence). The CDR3 spans 10 residues. Trimming pared 3 bases from V and 5 bases from J, leaving 4 bases between. The CDR3 is CAWSGTEAFF. The CDR3, as DNA: TGTGCCTGGAGCGGGACTGAAGCTTTCTTT.

The V gene is TRBV19, the J gene TRBJ1-2, with no clear D. CDR3 length: 14 residues. The V end was cut by 5 bases, the J end by 4 bases, with 14 bases between. Looked up from germline, CDR1 is LNHDA and CDR2 is SQIVND (reference sequence). CDR3 sequence: CASSETLGLYGYTF. CDR3 bases: TGTGCCAGTAGTGAGACACTTGGGCTCTATGGCTACACCTTC.

The CDR3 DNA is TGTGCCAGCAGTAACGGGGCGGGGGGGCCCAATGAGCAGTTCTTC. The encoded protein is CASSNGAGGPNEQFF. This rearrangement joins TRBV2 to TRBJ2-1; TRBD2 aligns across 9 bases. Germline V CDR1 and CDR2: SNHLY, FYNNEI. V lost 5 bases and J lost 6; bases outside the gene matches: 8. The CDR3 totals 15 residues.

V and J are TRBV28 and TRBJ1-5, with 7 bases lining up with TRBD1. Germline lookup yields CDR1 MDHEN and CDR2 SYDVKM. Unmatched junction bases numbered 5, after V lost 3 bases and J lost 0 bases. The CDR3 totals 16 residues. The CDR3 DNA sequence: TGTGCCAGCAGTTTGGGACAGACTTATAGCAATCAGCCCCAGCATTTT. The encoded protein is CASSLGQTYSNQPQHF.

V gene TRBV30 combines with J gene TRBJ1-5; D is perhaps TRBD1 (5 bases). Germline CDR1 GTSNPN, CDR2 SVGIG (reference sequence). V dropped 3 bases and J dropped 6 bases, with 12 bases sitting between them. This CDR3 region has 13 residues. The CDR3, as DNA: TGTGCCTGGAGCGGGGGGACTGGTCAGCCCCAGCATTTT. Protein sequence: CAWSGGTGQPQHF. The full variable domain, with the rest looked up from reference TRBV30 and TRBJ1-5, is SQTIHQWPATLVQPVGSPLSLECTVEGTSNPNLYWYRQAAGRGLQLLFYSVGIGQISSEVPQNLSASRPQDRQFILSSKKLLLSDSGFYLCAWSGGTGQPQHFGDGTRLSIL.

V gene TRBV6-5 combines with J gene TRBJ2-7; 7 bases are shared with TRBD1. V lost 3 bases, J lost 4 bases, and 9 bases stayed unmatched. Germline lookup yields CDR1 MNHEY and CDR2 SVGAGI. CDR3 length equals 15 residues. CDR3 in amino acids: CASSYRDSPVYEQYF. CDR3 DNA sequence: TGTGCCAGCAGTTATCGGGACAGCCCCGTTTACGAGCAGTACTTC.

The chain uses TRBV10-2 and TRBJ1-4, with D tentatively TRBD1 (5 bases). Germline V gene lookup returns CDR1 WSHSY and CDR2 SAAADI. Between the trimmed V and J ends, which lost 7 bases and 4 bases, there was a span of 13 bases. The CDR3 loop spans 14 amino acids. The CDR3 DNA follows: TGCGCCAGCACGCCCCAGGGAAATAATGAAAAACTGTTTTTT. Residues: CASTPQGNNEKLFF.

The chain recombines TRBV9 with TRBJ2-2; a possible D gene is TRBD1 (6 bases). The V end lost 0 bases, the J end lost 5 bases, and 11 bases lay between the germline ends. The CDR3 consists of 15 residues. Germline CDR1 and CDR2: SGDLS and YYNGEE. The CDR3 reads CASSVEGGITGELFF. The CDR3 DNA sequence: TGTGCCAGCAGCGTAGAAGGGGGTATTACCGGGGAGCTGTTTTTT.

V and J are TRBV7-8 and TRBJ1-6; D remains ambiguous. CDR3 length equals 18 residues. V dropped 0 bases and J dropped 10 bases, with 22 bases sitting between them. CDR1 is SGHVS and CDR2 is FQNEAQ in the germline V gene. This chain's CDR3 is CASSLARRTEKKRSPLHF. CDR3 coding DNA: TGTGCCAGCAGCTTAGCGAGGAGGACCGAGAAAAAACGCTCACCCCTCCACTTT.

The chain links TRBV5-1 to TRBJ2-7, with 11 bases lining up with TRBD2. Germline trimming cut 4 bases from V and 3 bases from J; bases unmatched to any gene: 3. CDR1 and CDR2 (germline): SGHRS, YFSETQ. This CDR3 has 14 residues. The chain's CDR3 is CASSNSGGDYEQYF. The CDR3 DNA reads as TGCGCCAGCAGCAATAGCGGGGGGGACTACGAGCAGTACTTC.

This clone was observed once. The chain couples TRBV2 to TRBJ2-1; D may be TRBD1 (6 bases). V lost 6 bases and J 0 bases, leaving 15 bases between the germline ends. CDR1 SNHLY and CDR2 FYNNEI come from the germline V gene. The CDR3 totals 16 residues. The CDR3 here is CASSEGHSSSYNEQFF. DNA for the CDR3: TGTGCCAGCAGCGAGGGACATTCGAGCTCCTACAATGAGCAGTTCTTC.

The chain links TRBV27 to TRBJ2-1; no clear D gene. CDR3 length equals 17 residues. The ends were cut back, 2 bases at V and 0 bases at J, with 14 bases in the middle. Germline CDR1 is MNHEY and CDR2 is SMNVEV (reference sequence). The CDR3 loop is CASSLLLQPSSYNEQFF. In nucleotides, the CDR3 is TGTGCCAGCAGTTTACTGCTACAGCCGAGCTCCTACAATGAGCAGTTCTTC.